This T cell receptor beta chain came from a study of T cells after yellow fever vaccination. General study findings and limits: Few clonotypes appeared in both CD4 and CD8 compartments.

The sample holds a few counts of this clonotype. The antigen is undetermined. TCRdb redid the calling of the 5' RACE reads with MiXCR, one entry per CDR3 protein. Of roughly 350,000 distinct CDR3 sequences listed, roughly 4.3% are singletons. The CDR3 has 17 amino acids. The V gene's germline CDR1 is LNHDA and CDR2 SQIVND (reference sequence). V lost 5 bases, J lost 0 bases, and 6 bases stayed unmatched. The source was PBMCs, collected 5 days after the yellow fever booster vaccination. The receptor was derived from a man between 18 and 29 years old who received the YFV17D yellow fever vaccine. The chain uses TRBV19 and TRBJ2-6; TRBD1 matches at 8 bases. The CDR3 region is CASSAGQVISGANVLTF. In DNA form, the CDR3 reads TGTGCCAGTAGTGCGGGACAGGTAATCTCTGGGGCCAACGTCCTGACTTTC.